This T cell receptor (beta chain) was sequenced for a study of CXCR3-negative and CXCR3-positive naive CD8 T cells. Germline V gene sequence: CDR1 MNHEY, CDR2 SMNVEV (reference sequence). This CDR3 region has 13 residues. UMI-labeled 5' RACE yielded the TRB cDNA libraries. Using the 5' RACE reads, TCRdb records one entry per CDR3 protein without DNA. In all, the sample yields about 120,000 distinct CDR3 sequences. Overall study results and limits: Hydrophobicity was higher for TRB CDR3s found in CXCR3-positive naive cells than in CXCR3-negative naive cells.

Regarding this clonotype: Its antigen is currently unknown.

This rearrangement joins TRBV27 to TRBJ2-2. The sample consisted of naive CXCR3+ CD8+ T cells from blood. Subset of the sample: CD45RO-CCR7+CD27+CD95- naive CD8+ T cells expressing CXCR3 (TNR3+). The receptor's source is a human donor in good health. Some clones in this sample may be carry-over from other donors' samples. The chain's CDR3 is CASSWGVAGELFF.